A selection of T cell receptor beta chains follows, all from one sample in a study of cytomegalovirus exposure and HLA in healthy donors. The protocol was immunoSEQ multiplex PCR, while the TCRdb copy is restricted to in-frame clones and leaves out a portion. The sample shows about 180,000 clones, 65% to 80% of them seen only once. Input material: PBMCs. These receptors were taken from a woman aged 50 to 60 in good health and CMV-seropositive. CDR3s include the opening cysteine and the closing phenylalanine or tryptophan. Each record gives: V gene, CDR3 length, clone size, J gene, D gene, CDR3 DNA, CDR3 protein. A D gene is named only where the DNA matches it firmly. Some rows have no size entry. The others give once, few or many, or a class for an expanded clone.

V gene: TRBV5-6
CDR3 length: 14
clone size: -
J gene: TRBJ1-4
D gene: TRBD1
CDR3 DNA: TGTGCCAGCAGGTACAGGGGCTCGAATGAAAAACTGTTTTTT
CDR3 protein: CASRYRGSNEKLFF

V gene: TRBV7-3
CDR3 length: 15
clone size: once
J gene: TRBJ1-5
D gene: -
CDR3 DNA: TGTGCCAGCAGCGTCGGGAGGGTGGGTAATCAGCCCCAGCATTTT
CDR3 protein: CASSVGRVGNQPQHF

V gene: TRBV11-1
CDR3 length: 17
clone size: once
J gene: TRBJ1-2
D gene: TRBD1
CDR3 DNA: TGTGCCAGCAGCGGCCAGGGTGGACAGGGGCTAAACTATGGCTACACCTTC
CDR3 protein: CASSGQGGQGLNYGYTF

V gene: TRBV9
CDR3 length: 14
clone size: -
J gene: TRBJ2-5
D gene: -
CDR3 DNA: TGTGCCAGCAGCGTAGGGGTATTGCGGGAGACCCAGTACTTC
CDR3 protein: CASSVGVLRETQYF

V gene: TRBV7-9
CDR3 length: 13
clone size: -
J gene: TRBJ2-5
D gene: TRBD1
CDR3 DNA: TGTTCCAGCACCCAGACAGGGGCAGAGACCCAGTACTTC
CDR3 protein: CSSTQTGAETQYF

V gene: TRBV2
CDR3 length: 12
clone size: few
J gene: TRBJ1-2
D gene: -
CDR3 DNA: TGTGCCAGCAGGCCTTCGGGACAAGGCTACACCTTC
CDR3 protein: CASRPSGQGYTF

V gene: TRBV18
CDR3 length: 13
clone size: once
J gene: TRBJ1-5
D gene: -
CDR3 DNA: TGTGCCAGCTCAATCTGGGAGAATCAGCCCCAGCATTTT
CDR3 protein: CASSIWENQPQHF

V gene: TRBV5-1
CDR3 length: 14
clone size: -
J gene: TRBJ2-3
D gene: -
CDR3 DNA: TGCGCCAGCAGCTTGGTGGCGGCTACAGATACGCAGTATTTT
CDR3 protein: CASSLVAATDTQYF

V gene: TRBV18
CDR3 length: 15
clone size: -
J gene: TRBJ2-2
D gene: -
CDR3 DNA: TGTGCCAGCTCACCTGGGACACAAAACACCGGGGAGCTGTTTTTT
CDR3 protein: CASSPGTQNTGELFF

V gene: TRBV9
CDR3 length: 16
clone size: -
J gene: TRBJ2-3
D gene: TRBD2
CDR3 DNA: TGTGCCAGCAGCGTAGGACTAGCAGCTAGCACAGATACGCAGTATTTT
CDR3 protein: CASSVGLAASTDTQYF

V gene: TRBV5-8
CDR3 length: 14
clone size: few
J gene: TRBJ2-7
D gene: -
CDR3 DNA: TGTGCCAGCAGCTTACGACGGACAACCTACGAGCAGTACTTC
CDR3 protein: CASSLRRTTYEQYF

V gene: TRBV9
CDR3 length: 16
clone size: -
J gene: TRBJ2-1
D gene: TRBD2
CDR3 DNA: TGTGCCAGCAGCGTTTCTAGCGGGGCCAGTTACAATGAGCAGTTCTTC
CDR3 protein: CASSVSSGASYNEQFF

V gene: TRBV30
CDR3 length: 12
clone size: -
J gene: TRBJ1-3
D gene: -
CDR3 DNA: TGTGCCTGGAGTGAAGGGGTAGGCACCATATATTTT
CDR3 protein: CAWSEGVGTIYF

V gene: TRBV6-6
CDR3 length: 11
clone size: -
J gene: TRBJ1-1
D gene: TRBD1
CDR3 DNA: TGTGCCAGCAGTGGGGGACAGGAAGCTTTCTTT
CDR3 protein: CASSGGQEAFF

V gene: TRBV15
CDR3 length: 16
clone size: once
J gene: TRBJ1-4
D gene: TRBD1
CDR3 DNA: TGTGCCACCAGCAGCGTACGGACAGGTATAAATGAAAAACTGTTTTTT
CDR3 protein: CATSSVRTGINEKLFF

V gene: TRBV30
CDR3 length: 13
clone size: -
J gene: TRBJ2-3
D gene: TRBD2
CDR3 DNA: TGTGCCTGGAGTTGGGCGGGAGTCGACACGCAGTATTTT
CDR3 protein: CAWSWAGVDTQYF

V gene: TRBV19
CDR3 length: 16
clone size: -
J gene: TRBJ1-2
D gene: TRBD1
CDR3 DNA: TGTGCCAGTAGTATCCCCCTGGGACAGGGGGCAAGTGGCTACACCTTC
CDR3 protein: CASSIPLGQGASGYTF

V gene: TRBV29-1
CDR3 length: 13
clone size: -
J gene: TRBJ2-7
D gene: TRBD1
CDR3 DNA: TGCAGCGTTGACGGGACAGGGGGCTACGAGCAGTACTTC
CDR3 protein: CSVDGTGGYEQYF

V gene: TRBV19
CDR3 length: 13
clone size: once
J gene: TRBJ2-7
D gene: -
CDR3 DNA: TGTGCCAGTAGCGCCGGGACAACCTACGAGCAGTACTTC
CDR3 protein: CASSAGTTYEQYF

V gene: TRBV19
CDR3 length: 16
clone size: -
J gene: TRBJ2-2
D gene: TRBD1
CDR3 DNA: TGTGCCAGTAGTATATTACGGACAGGGAACCCCGGGGAGCTGTTTTTT
CDR3 protein: CASSILRTGNPGELFF

V gene: TRBV9
CDR3 length: 15
clone size: -
J gene: TRBJ2-1
D gene: TRBD1
CDR3 DNA: TGTGCCAGCAGCGTTGGGACAGACGCCTACAATGAGCAGTTCTTC
CDR3 protein: CASSVGTDAYNEQFF

V gene: TRBV30
CDR3 length: 13
clone size: -
J gene: TRBJ2-5
D gene: TRBD2
CDR3 DNA: TGTGCCCTGAGGCGGGAGGTATTAGAGGCCCAGTACTTC
CDR3 protein: CALRREVLEAQYF

V gene: TRBV2
CDR3 length: 14
clone size: -
J gene: TRBJ2-7
D gene: -
CDR3 DNA: TGTGCCAGCAGTGAAGCGGGGCAGATGTACGAGCAGTACTTC
CDR3 protein: CASSEAGQMYEQYF

V gene: TRBV9
CDR3 length: 16
clone size: -
J gene: TRBJ2-3
D gene: TRBD2
CDR3 DNA: TGTGCCAGCAGCCCAAGGTACGGGGGGTACACAGATACGCAGTATTTT
CDR3 protein: CASSPRYGGYTDTQYF

V gene: TRBV30
CDR3 length: 13
clone size: once
J gene: TRBJ2-1
D gene: TRBD2
CDR3 DNA: TGTGCCTGGAGTAGACTAGCTAAGAATGAGCAGTTCTTC
CDR3 protein: CAWSRLAKNEQFF

V gene: TRBV11-2
CDR3 length: 12
clone size: few
J gene: TRBJ1-1
D gene: -
CDR3 DNA: TGTGCCAGCAGCTTCAATAGGGGTGAAGCTTTCTTT
CDR3 protein: CASSFNRGEAFF

V gene: TRBV7-2
CDR3 length: 15
clone size: -
J gene: TRBJ1-5
D gene: TRBD1
CDR3 DNA: TGTGCCAGCAGCTTTCCCGGGACAGGGGATCAGCCCCAGCATTTT
CDR3 protein: CASSFPGTGDQPQHF

V gene: TRBV6-5
CDR3 length: 14
clone size: -
J gene: TRBJ2-5
D gene: -
CDR3 DNA: TGTGCCAGCAGTTACAGGGGCTCTCAAGAGACCCAGTACTTC
CDR3 protein: CASSYRGSQETQYF

V gene: TRBV27
CDR3 length: 14
clone size: -
J gene: TRBJ2-2
D gene: -
CDR3 DNA: TGTGCCAGCAGTTCCCTAGGGGTTACCGGGGAGCTGTTTTTT
CDR3 protein: CASSSLGVTGELFF

V gene: TRBV28
CDR3 length: 14
clone size: -
J gene: TRBJ1-3
D gene: -
CDR3 DNA: TGTGCCAGCAGTTTAAGGGGCGCGACAGGTCTTATATATTTT
CDR3 protein: CASSLRGATGLIYF

V gene: TRBV30
CDR3 length: 19
clone size: -
J gene: TRBJ2-3
D gene: TRBD2
CDR3 DNA: TGTGCCTCCACACGGGAGGGGACTAGCGGGAGTCAAAGCACAGATACGCAGTATTTT
CDR3 protein: CASTREGTSGSQSTDTQYF

V gene: TRBV4-3
CDR3 length: 16
clone size: -
J gene: TRBJ2-7
D gene: TRBD2
CDR3 DNA: TGCGCCAGCAGCCAAGAGCGGACTAGCGGGTCCCACGAGCAGTACTTC
CDR3 protein: CASSQERTSGSHEQYF

V gene: TRBV29-1
CDR3 length: 15
clone size: -
J gene: TRBJ2-5
D gene: -
CDR3 DNA: TGCAGCGTTGAAGGACCCCCCGGGGACCAAGAGACCCAGTACTTC
CDR3 protein: CSVEGPPGDQETQYF

V gene: TRBV15
CDR3 length: 16
clone size: -
J gene: TRBJ2-4
D gene: TRBD1
CDR3 DNA: TGTGCCACCAGCATGGGACAGGCTTTAGGGAAAAACAGTCAGTACTTC
CDR3 protein: CATSMGQALGKNSQYF

V gene: TRBV19
CDR3 length: 13
clone size: few
J gene: TRBJ1-1
D gene: -
CDR3 DNA: TGTGCCAGTGAGGACAGAATGAACACTGAAGCTTTCTTT
CDR3 protein: CASEDRMNTEAFF

V gene: TRBV11-1
CDR3 length: 16
clone size: -
J gene: TRBJ2-3
D gene: TRBD2
CDR3 DNA: TGTGCCAGCAGCTTTACTAGCGGGGCCAGGTCAGATACGCAGTATTTT
CDR3 protein: CASSFTSGARSDTQYF

V gene: TRBV4-2
CDR3 length: 16
clone size: -
J gene: TRBJ2-7
D gene: -
CDR3 DNA: TGTGCCAGCAGCCAACAAAGGGGCTCGTCAGTCTACGAGCAGTACTTC
CDR3 protein: CASSQQRGSSVYEQYF

V gene: TRBV5-8
CDR3 length: 15
clone size: -
J gene: TRBJ2-7
D gene: TRBD2
CDR3 DNA: TGTGCCAGCAGCCCGCGCCCAGCGGGGGGCTACGAGCAGTACTTC
CDR3 protein: CASSPRPAGGYEQYF

V gene: TRBV19
CDR3 length: 13
clone size: -
J gene: TRBJ1-1
D gene: TRBD1
CDR3 DNA: TGTGCCAGTAGTGGGGACAGGGAGAGATCAGCTTTCTTT
CDR3 protein: CASSGDRERSAFF

V gene: TRBV27
CDR3 length: 13
clone size: few
J gene: TRBJ1-2
D gene: -
CDR3 DNA: TGTGCCAGCAGTCGGGACATGATCAGTGGCTACACCTTC
CDR3 protein: CASSRDMISGYTF

V gene: TRBV5-1
CDR3 length: 15
clone size: few
J gene: TRBJ2-7
D gene: TRBD2
CDR3 DNA: TGCGCCAGCAGCCCACTAGCGGGGCCATCCTACGAGCAGTACTTC
CDR3 protein: CASSPLAGPSYEQYF

V gene: TRBV2
CDR3 length: 13
clone size: -
J gene: TRBJ1-2
D gene: -
CDR3 DNA: TGTGCCAGCAGTGAAGAGATGACAGGCGGCTACACCTTC
CDR3 protein: CASSEEMTGGYTF

V gene: TRBV30
CDR3 length: 13
clone size: -
J gene: TRBJ2-6
D gene: -
CDR3 DNA: TGTGCCTGGACGAGGGGGTTGGGCAACGTCCTGACTTTC
CDR3 protein: CAWTRGLGNVLTF

V gene: TRBV10-1
CDR3 length: 20
clone size: -
J gene: TRBJ1-5
D gene: TRBD1
CDR3 DNA: TGCGCCAGCAGTTTTCGCCCCGACAGGGGGATTTGGTTGAGCAATCAGCCCCAGCATTTT
CDR3 protein: CASSFRPDRGIWLSNQPQHF

V gene: TRBV5-6
CDR3 length: 15
clone size: few
J gene: TRBJ2-1
D gene: -
CDR3 DNA: TGTGCCAGCAGCTGGAAGCGGCCCGATCCCAATGAGCAGTTCTTC
CDR3 protein: CASSWKRPDPNEQFF

V gene: TRBV5-1
CDR3 length: 15
clone size: -
J gene: TRBJ1-2
D gene: -
CDR3 DNA: TGCGCCAGCAGCTTGATGGGGGCGGGAGGCCCTGGCTACACCTTC
CDR3 protein: CASSLMGAGGPGYTF

V gene: TRBV19
CDR3 length: 17
clone size: once
J gene: TRBJ2-1
D gene: TRBD2
CDR3 DNA: TGTGCCAGTAGTATAGGAAAGCGGGGGGCCTCGTACAATGAGCAGTTCTTC
CDR3 protein: CASSIGKRGASYNEQFF

V gene: TRBV7-2
CDR3 length: 16
clone size: -
J gene: TRBJ1-1
D gene: -
CDR3 DNA: TGTGCCAGCAGCTTAGTGTCCACAACCATGAACACTGAAGCTTTCTTT
CDR3 protein: CASSLVSTTMNTEAFF

V gene: TRBV5-1
CDR3 length: 16
clone size: -
J gene: TRBJ2-5
D gene: TRBD2
CDR3 DNA: TGCGCCAGCAGCGCCCGGACGGGGGGAACTCAAGAGACCCAGTACTTC
CDR3 protein: CASSARTGGTQETQYF